The 5 T cell receptor beta chains reported below all come from one sample, sequenced in a study of T cells after yellow fever vaccination. MiXCR, run by TCRdb on the 5' RACE reads, gives a single entry per CDR3 protein. The table shows roughly 330,000 distinct CDR3 sequences, with roughly 6.8% occurring only once. This specimen was PBMCs, taken roughly 46 days after the first yellow fever vaccination. Receptors were obtained from a man aged 18-30 years who received the YFV17D yellow fever vaccine.

Ten or more counts support this clonotype. The rearrangement links TRBV5-1 to TRBJ2-5; 9 bases align to TRBD1. The length of the CDR3 is 15 residues. V lost 4 bases to trimming and J lost 4 bases; unmatched junction nucleotides: 8. Germline values: CDR1 SGHRS, CDR2 YFSETQ. The CDR3 sequence is CASSLGTGLGETQYF. The CDR3 DNA reads TGCGCCAGCAGCCTAGGGACAGGGCTTGGAGAGACCCAGTACTTC.

The chain recombines TRBV28 with TRBJ1-2, with D tentatively TRBD1 (5 bases). V shed 6 bases and J shed 5 bases, with 13 bases lying between them. The CDR3 runs to 13 residues. Per the germline V gene, CDR1 is MDHEN and CDR2 is SYDVKM. DNA for the CDR3: TGTGCCAGCAGAGACGGACAACGATATGGCTACACCTTC. It codes for CASRDGQRYGYTF.

The chain uses TRBV3-1 and TRBJ1-1; 7 positions match TRBD1. The CDR3 has 13 residues. Germline assignment: CDR1 LGHDT and CDR2 YNNKEL (reference sequence). The J segment lost 11 bases and the V segment lost 7 bases, leaving 13 bases of the junction unmatched. The chain's CDR3 is CASTPRQGNQAFF. CDR3 coding DNA: TGTGCCAGCACCCCACGACAGGGTAATCAGGCTTTCTTT.

This clonotype was counted at least ten times. The chain has TRBV5-6 and TRBJ2-1; 11 bases are shared with TRBD2. The CDR3 runs 17 residues. Per the germline V gene, CDR1 is SGHDT and CDR2 is YYEEEE. V shed 4 bases and J 0 bases; nucleotides not matched to a gene: 6. The CDR3 DNA follows: TGTGCCAGCAGCGCCCTAGCGGGGGGACCCTCCTACAATGAGCAGTTCTTC. As protein: CASSALAGGPSYNEQFF.

This clonotype has just a few counts. The rearrangement joins TRBV6-6 to TRBJ1-2, with 12 bases identical to TRBD1. Germline V gene lookup returns CDR1 MNHNY and CDR2 SVGAGI (reference sequence). This CDR3 is built from 12 residues. With V trimmed by 10 bases and J by 8 bases, 5 bases remained unmatched. CDR3 loop: CATGTGGNGYTF. The CDR3 DNA reads as TGTGCCACCGGGACAGGGGGCAACGGCTACACCTTC.